This paragraph covers one T cell receptor (beta chain) sequence. Its antigen is not identified. This sample was taken from a study of long-term antiretroviral therapy in people with HIV. Study as a whole: About a decade before 2015, the earliest samples were taken when ART was typically delayed. Study-wide points: Pre-ART expanded clones dominated the repertoire at every time point. Investigators report no available data on ART adherence, viral resistance or therapy changes.

CDR3 length equals 12 residues. The V end lost 4 bases, the J end lost 5 bases, and 9 bases lay between the germline ends. Germline loops: CDR1 SGHKS, CDR2 YYEKEE (reference sequence). The libraries were made with immunoSEQ v3.0 at survey level. Sequenced by immunoSEQ multiplex PCR; TCRdb stores in-frame clones only, minus some. The sample comprises 25,000 to 35,000 clones, over 85% of which are singletons, and about 3.9% rests with the top ten. This clonotype originated in a woman younger than 35 with HIV. J is TRBJ1-1 and V is TRBV5-5, with D uncertain. Source: unsorted PBMCs, taken 1.8 years after starting antiretroviral therapy. Written as DNA, the CDR3 is TGTGCCAGCAGCCCACGAAGGACTGAAGCTTTCTTT. Translation gives CASSPRRTEAFF.